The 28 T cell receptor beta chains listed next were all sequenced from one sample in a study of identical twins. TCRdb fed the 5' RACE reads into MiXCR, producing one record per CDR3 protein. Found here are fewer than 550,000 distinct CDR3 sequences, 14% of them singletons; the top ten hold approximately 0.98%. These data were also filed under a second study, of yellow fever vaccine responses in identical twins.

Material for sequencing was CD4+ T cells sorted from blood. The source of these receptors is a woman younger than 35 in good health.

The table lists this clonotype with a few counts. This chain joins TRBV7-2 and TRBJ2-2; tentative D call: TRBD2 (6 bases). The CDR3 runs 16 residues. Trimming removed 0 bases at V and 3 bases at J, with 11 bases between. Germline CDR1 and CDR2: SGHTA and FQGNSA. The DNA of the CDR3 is TGTGCCAGCAGCTTAGCGGGACTGAGTGACACCGGGGAGCTGTTTTTT. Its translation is CASSLAGLSDTGELFF.

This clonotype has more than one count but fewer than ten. CDR3 in amino acids: CSAIPSKNQETQYF. CDR3 nucleotide sequence: TGCAGTGCCATACCTTCGAAAAATCAAGAGACCCAGTACTTC. V and J are TRBV20-1 and TRBJ2-5; D remains ambiguous. Germline CDR1 reads DFQATT; CDR2 reads SNEGSKA (reference sequence). CDR3 length: 14 residues. Trimming took 6 bases from V and 2 from J, leaving 16 bases between them.

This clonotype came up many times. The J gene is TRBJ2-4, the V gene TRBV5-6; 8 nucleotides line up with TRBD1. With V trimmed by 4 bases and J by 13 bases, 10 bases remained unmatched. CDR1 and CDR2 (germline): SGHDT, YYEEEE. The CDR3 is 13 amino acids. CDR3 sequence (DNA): TGTGCCAGCAGCGCATACCAGGGGGCTAAGCAGTACTTC. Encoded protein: CASSAYQGAKQYF.

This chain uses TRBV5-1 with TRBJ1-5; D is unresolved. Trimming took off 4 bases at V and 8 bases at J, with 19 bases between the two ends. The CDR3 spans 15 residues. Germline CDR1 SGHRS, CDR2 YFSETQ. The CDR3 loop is CASSADGELIEPQHF. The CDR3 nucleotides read TGCGCCAGCAGCGCGGACGGGGAGTTAATAGAGCCCCAGCATTTT.

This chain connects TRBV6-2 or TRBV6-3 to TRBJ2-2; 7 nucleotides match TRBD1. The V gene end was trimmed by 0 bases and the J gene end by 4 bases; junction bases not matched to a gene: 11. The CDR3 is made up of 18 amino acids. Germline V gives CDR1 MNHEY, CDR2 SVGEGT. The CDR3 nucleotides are TGTGCCAGCAGTTACTCCCCAAGTGGGACAGCACCCACCGGGGAGCTGTTTTTT. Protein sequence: CASSYSPSGTAPTGELFF.

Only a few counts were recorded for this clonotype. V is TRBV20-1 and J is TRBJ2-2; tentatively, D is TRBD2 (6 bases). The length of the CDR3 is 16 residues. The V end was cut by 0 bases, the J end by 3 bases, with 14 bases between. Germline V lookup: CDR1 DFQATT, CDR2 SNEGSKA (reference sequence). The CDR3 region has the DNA TGCAGTGCTAGAGACCCTCGCGGGGAGGACACCGGGGAGCTGTTTTTT. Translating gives CSARDPRGEDTGELFF.

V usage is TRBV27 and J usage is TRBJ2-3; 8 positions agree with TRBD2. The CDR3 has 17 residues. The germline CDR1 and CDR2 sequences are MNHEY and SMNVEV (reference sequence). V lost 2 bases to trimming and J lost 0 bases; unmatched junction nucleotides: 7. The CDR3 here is CASSLGASGPSTDTQYF. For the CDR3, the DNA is TGTGCCAGCAGTTTAGGGGCTAGCGGGCCAAGCACAGATACGCAGTATTTT.

The chain's CDR3 is CASSLGGAIFYEQYF. The CDR3 region has the DNA TGTGCCAGCAGTTTAGGAGGGGCAATTTTCTACGAGCAGTACTTC. The chain employs TRBV27 and TRBJ2-7, with a tentative D call TRBD2 (6 bases). CDR3 length: 15 amino acids. The germline V gene has CDR1 MNHEY and CDR2 SMNVEV (reference sequence). Deletions cut 2 bases from V and 3 bases from J, with 14 bases between.

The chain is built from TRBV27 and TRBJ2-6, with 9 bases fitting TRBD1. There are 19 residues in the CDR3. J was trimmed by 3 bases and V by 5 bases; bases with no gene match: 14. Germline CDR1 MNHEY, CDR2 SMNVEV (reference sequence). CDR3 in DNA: TGTGCCAGCAGTCCCCCGCCGGGACAGGGAATAAGTGGGGCCAACGTCCTGACTTTC. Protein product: CASSPPPGQGISGANVLTF.

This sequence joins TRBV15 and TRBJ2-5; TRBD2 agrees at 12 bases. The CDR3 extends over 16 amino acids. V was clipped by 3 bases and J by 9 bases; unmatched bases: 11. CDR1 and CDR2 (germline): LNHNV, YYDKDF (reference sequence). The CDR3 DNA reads TGTGCCACCAGCAGCAAGACTAGCGGGGGAGCATCGGCCCAGTACTTC. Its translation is CATSSKTSGGASAQYF.

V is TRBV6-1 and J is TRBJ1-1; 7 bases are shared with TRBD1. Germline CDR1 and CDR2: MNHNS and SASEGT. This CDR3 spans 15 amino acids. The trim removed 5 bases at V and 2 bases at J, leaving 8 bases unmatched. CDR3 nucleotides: TGTGCCAGCAGTCCGGGGACAGTCACTAACACTGAAGCTTTCTTT. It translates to CASSPGTVTNTEAFF.

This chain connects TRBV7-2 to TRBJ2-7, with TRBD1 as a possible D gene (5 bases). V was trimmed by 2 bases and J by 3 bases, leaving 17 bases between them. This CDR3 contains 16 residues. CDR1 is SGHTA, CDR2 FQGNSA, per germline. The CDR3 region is CASSLTASTAVYEQYF. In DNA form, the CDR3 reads TGTGCCAGCAGCTTAACGGCATCGACAGCCGTCTACGAGCAGTACTTC.

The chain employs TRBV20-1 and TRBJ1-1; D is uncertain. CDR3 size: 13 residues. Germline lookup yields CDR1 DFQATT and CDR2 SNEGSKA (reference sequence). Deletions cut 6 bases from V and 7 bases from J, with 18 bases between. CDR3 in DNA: TGCAGTGCCCCGAGGGTGGGATTTGGTGAAGCTTTCTTT. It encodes CSAPRVGFGEAFF.

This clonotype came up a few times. The CDR3 DNA reads as TGTGCCAGCAGCTTAGTCGACAGGGGGACCTCAGATACGCAGTATTTT. This encodes CASSLVDRGTSDTQYF. The rearrangement uses TRBV7-8 and TRBJ2-3; 9 bases are a match to TRBD1. The J segment lost 4 bases and the V segment lost 1 base, leaving 6 bases of the junction unmatched. CDR3 length equals 16 residues. Per germline, CDR1 SGHVS and CDR2 FQNEAQ.

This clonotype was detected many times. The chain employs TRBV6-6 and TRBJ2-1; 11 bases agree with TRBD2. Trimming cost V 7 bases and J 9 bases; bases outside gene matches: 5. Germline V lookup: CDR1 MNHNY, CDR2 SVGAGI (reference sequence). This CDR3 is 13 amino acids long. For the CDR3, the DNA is TGTGCCAGCACTCTAGCGGGAGGAGGTGAGCAGTTCTTC. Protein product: CASTLAGGGEQFF.

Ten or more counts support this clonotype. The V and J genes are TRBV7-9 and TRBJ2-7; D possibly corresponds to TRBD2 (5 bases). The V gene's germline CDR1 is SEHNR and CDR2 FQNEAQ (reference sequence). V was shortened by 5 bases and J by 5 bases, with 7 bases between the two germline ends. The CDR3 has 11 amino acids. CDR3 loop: CASSRTDEQYF. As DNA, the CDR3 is TGTGCCAGCAGCCGGACTGACGAGCAGTACTTC. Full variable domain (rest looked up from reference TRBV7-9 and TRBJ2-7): DTGVSQNPRHKITKRGQNVTFRCDPISEHNRLYWYRQTLGQGPEFLTYFQNEAQLEKSRLLSDRFSAERPKGSFSTLEIQRTEQGDSAMYLCASSRTDEQYFGPGTRLTVT.

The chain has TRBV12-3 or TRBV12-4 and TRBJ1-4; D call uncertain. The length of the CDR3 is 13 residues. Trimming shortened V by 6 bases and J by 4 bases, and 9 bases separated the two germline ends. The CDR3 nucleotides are TGTGCCAGCAGATCGTACGGTAATGAAAAACTGTTTTTT. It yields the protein CASRSYGNEKLFF.

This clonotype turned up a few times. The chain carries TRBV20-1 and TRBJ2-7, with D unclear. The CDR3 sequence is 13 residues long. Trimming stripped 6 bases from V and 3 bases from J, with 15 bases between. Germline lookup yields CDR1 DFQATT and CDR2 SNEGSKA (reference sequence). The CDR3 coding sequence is TGCAGTGCGCACTTACCCGGAAGCTACGAGCAGTACTTC. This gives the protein CSAHLPGSYEQYF.

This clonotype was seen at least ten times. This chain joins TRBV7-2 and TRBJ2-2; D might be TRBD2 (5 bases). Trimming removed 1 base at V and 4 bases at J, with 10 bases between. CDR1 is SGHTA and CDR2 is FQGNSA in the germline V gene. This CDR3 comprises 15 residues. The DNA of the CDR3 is TGTGCCAGCAGCTTAGAGGGTCGGGGCACCGGGGAGCTGTTTTTT. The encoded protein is CASSLEGRGTGELFF.

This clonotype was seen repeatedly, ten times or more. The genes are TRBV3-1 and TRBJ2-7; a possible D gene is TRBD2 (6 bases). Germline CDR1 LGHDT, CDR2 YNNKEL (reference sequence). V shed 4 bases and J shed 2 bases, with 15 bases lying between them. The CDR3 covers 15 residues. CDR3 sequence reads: CASSPTAAGPYEQYF. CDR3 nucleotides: TGTGCCAGCAGCCCGACGGCAGCGGGCCCCTACGAGCAGTACTTC.

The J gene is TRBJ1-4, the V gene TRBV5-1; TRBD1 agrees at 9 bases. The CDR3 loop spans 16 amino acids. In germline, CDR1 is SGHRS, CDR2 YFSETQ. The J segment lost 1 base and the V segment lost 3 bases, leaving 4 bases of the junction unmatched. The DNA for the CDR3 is TGCGCCAGCAGCTCGAAGACAGGGGGAACTAATGAAAAACTGTTTTTT. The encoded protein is CASSSKTGGTNEKLFF.

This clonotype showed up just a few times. The CDR3 bases are TGTGCCAGCAGTTTAACTGGTCGGGATTCACCCCTCCACTTT. It translates to CASSLTGRDSPLHF. V gene TRBV28 combines with J gene TRBJ1-6; D is ambiguous. Germline loops: CDR1 MDHEN, CDR2 SYDVKM. The CDR3 spans 14 residues. V lost 2 bases and J lost 8, with 10 bases in between.

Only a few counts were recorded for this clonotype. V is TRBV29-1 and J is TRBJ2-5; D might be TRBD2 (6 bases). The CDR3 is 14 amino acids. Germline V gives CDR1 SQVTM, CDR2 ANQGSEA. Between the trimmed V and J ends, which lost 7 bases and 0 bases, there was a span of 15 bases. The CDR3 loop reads CSGTTSLNQETQYF. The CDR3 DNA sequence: TGCAGCGGGACAACTAGCCTTAACCAAGAGACCCAGTACTTC.

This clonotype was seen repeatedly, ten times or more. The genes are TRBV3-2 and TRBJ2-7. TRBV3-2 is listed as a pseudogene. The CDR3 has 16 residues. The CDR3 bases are TGTGCCAGCAGCCAAGATCTGGGGCTCGACTCCTACGAGCAGTACTTC. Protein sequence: CASSQDLGLDSYEQYF.

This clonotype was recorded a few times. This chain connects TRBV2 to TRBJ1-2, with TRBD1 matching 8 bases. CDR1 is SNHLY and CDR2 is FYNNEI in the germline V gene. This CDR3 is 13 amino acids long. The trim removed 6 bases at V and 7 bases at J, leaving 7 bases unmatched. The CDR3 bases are TGTGCCAGCAGCTGGCAGGGGGCGCGTGGCTACACCTTC. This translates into CASSWQGARGYTF.

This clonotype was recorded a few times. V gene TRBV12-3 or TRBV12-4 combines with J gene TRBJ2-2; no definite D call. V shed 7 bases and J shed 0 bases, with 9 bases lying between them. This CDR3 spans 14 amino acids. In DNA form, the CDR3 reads TGTGCCAGCAAGGACGCAACGAACACCGGGGAGCTGTTTTTT. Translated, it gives CASKDATNTGELFF.

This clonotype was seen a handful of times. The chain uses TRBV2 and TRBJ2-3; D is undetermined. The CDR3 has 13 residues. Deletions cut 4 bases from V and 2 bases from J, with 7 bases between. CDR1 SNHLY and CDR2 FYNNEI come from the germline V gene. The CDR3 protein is CASSVGYTDTQYF. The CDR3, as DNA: TGTGCCAGCAGTGTAGGGTACACAGATACGCAGTATTTT.

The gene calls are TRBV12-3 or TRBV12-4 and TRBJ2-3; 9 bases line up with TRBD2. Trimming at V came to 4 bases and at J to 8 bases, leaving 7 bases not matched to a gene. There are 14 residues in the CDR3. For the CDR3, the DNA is TGTGCCAGCAGTTACAGACTAGCGGAAGGTACGCAGTATTTT. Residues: CASSYRLAEGTQYF.